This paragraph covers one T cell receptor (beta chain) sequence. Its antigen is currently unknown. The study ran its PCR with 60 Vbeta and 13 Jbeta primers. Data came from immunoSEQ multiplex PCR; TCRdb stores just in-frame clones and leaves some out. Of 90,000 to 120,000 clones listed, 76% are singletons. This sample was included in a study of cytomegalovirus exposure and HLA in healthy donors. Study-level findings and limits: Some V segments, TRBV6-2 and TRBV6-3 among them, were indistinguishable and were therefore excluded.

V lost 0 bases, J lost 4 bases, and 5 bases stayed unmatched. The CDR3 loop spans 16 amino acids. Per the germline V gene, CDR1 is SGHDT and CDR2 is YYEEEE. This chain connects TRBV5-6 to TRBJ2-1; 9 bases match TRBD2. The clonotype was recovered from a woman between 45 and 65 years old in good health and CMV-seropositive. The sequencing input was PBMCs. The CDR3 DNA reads TGTGCCAGCAGCTTGGGGCGGGGGGGAGGGTACAATGAGCAGTTCTTC. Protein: CASSLGRGGGYNEQFF.